One sample yielded the 25 T cell receptor beta chains listed below, sequenced in a study of a mutant IDH1 vaccine in newly diagnosed glioma. Time point: week 35, safety follow-up. Mutant IDH1 20-mer peptide, at 300 ug, made up each vaccine dose, with topical imiquimod. Antigens of these TCRs are unknown. Repertoires were generated with immunoSEQ multiplex PCR, while TCRdb's copy carries only in-frame clones and drops some. Among 35,000 to 45,000 clones listed, around 83% were seen once. Sequences were derived from PBMCs, sampled from a glioma patient whose treatment included an IDH1 peptide vaccine. The source is a woman between 45 and 65 years old with glioma.

The V call is TRBV7-3, the J call TRBJ1-2; 7 bases are a match to TRBD1. This CDR3 spans 16 amino acids. The V gene's germline CDR1 is SGHTA and CDR2 FQGTGA. The V gene end was trimmed by 4 bases and the J gene end by 6 bases; junction bases not matched to a gene: 14. CDR3 nucleotides: TGTGCCAGCAGCTCGACACAGGGGCGGGCTTCTAATGGCTACACCTTC. It is translated as CASSSTQGRASNGYTF.

V is TRBV6-1 and J is TRBJ2-1, with TRBD2 matching 14 bases. V gave up 3 bases and J gave up 5 bases; unmatched junction bases: 9. This CDR3 contains 18 residues. Germline CDR1 MNHNS, CDR2 SASEGT. CDR3 nucleotides: TGTGCCAGCAGTGATCGACTAGCGGGGGGGTCAGGCCACAATGAGCAGTTCTTC. Its translation: CASSDRLAGGSGHNEQFF.

The chain has TRBV7-6 and TRBJ2-7; D is undetermined. This CDR3 region has 13 residues. Germline V gene data show CDR1 as SGHVS and CDR2 as FNYEAQ. Trimming removed 4 bases from V and 1 base from J, with 8 bases in between. CDR3 coding DNA: TGTGCCAGCAGCTCATCCTGGTCCTACGAGCAGTACTTC. This gives the protein CASSSSWSYEQYF. The full variable domain, with the rest looked up from reference TRBV7-6 and TRBJ2-7, is GAGVSQSPRYKVTKRGQDVALRCDPISGHVSLYWYRQALGQGPEFLTYFNYEAQQDKSGLPNDRFSAERPEGSISTLTIQRTEQRDSAMYRCASSSSWSYEQYFGPGTRLTVT.

J is TRBJ1-1 and V is TRBV30, with D unresolved. The length of the CDR3 is 11 residues. Per germline, CDR1 GTSNPN and CDR2 SVGIG (reference sequence). The V end was cut by 0 bases, the J end by 6 bases, with 5 bases between. The CDR3 loop reads CAWSVSAEAFF. CDR3 sequence (DNA): TGTGCCTGGAGTGTTTCGGCTGAAGCTTTCTTT.

This rearrangement joins TRBV19 to TRBJ2-1; D is undetermined. V lost 3 bases to trimming and J lost 3 bases, with 12 bases between them. CDR1 LNHDA and CDR2 SQIVND come from the germline V gene (reference sequence). This CDR3 has 15 residues. CDR3 nucleotides: TGTGCCAGTAGTATTTCCCTCCCGGGCTACAATGAGCAGTTCTTC. Translation: CASSISLPGYNEQFF.

The chain recombines TRBV4-2 with TRBJ2-6; TRBD1 matches 8 bases. This CDR3 has 19 amino acids. The V segment lost 2 bases and the J segment 0 bases; nucleotides outside the gene matches: 9. Germline CDR1 LGHNA, CDR2 YNFKEQ. The CDR3 region has the DNA TGTGCCAGCAGCCAATCGGGGGAACAGGGGGGCTCTGGGGCCAACGTCCTGACTTTC. Its protein product is CASSQSGEQGGSGANVLTF.

This chain uses TRBV27 with TRBJ1-5; possible D gene TRBD1, 5 bases. V gave up 5 bases and J gave up 6 bases, with 14 bases separating them. From germline, CDR1 is MNHEY and CDR2 SMNVEV (reference sequence). The CDR3 is made up of 14 amino acids. The CDR3: CASSPPGFRQPQHF. CDR3 in DNA: TGTGCCAGCAGTCCGCCAGGGTTCCGTCAGCCCCAGCATTTT.

The V and J genes are TRBV7-9 and TRBJ2-7; D call uncertain. The CDR3 covers 12 residues. Germline V gene lookup returns CDR1 SEHNR and CDR2 FQNEAQ (reference sequence). V lost 2 bases and J 3 bases, leaving 5 bases between the germline ends. This CDR3 is CASSLIVYEQYF. DNA for the CDR3: TGTGCCAGCAGCTTAATTGTCTACGAGCAGTACTTC.

The rearrangement joins TRBV5-1 to TRBJ1-1; D not resolved. The CDR3 totals 13 residues. Trimming removed 1 base at V and 2 bases at J, with 6 bases between. Germline CDR1 reads SGHRS; CDR2 reads YFSETQ. The CDR3 sequence is CASSLMSNTEAFF. CDR3 coding DNA: TGCGCCAGCAGCTTGATGTCTAACACTGAAGCTTTCTTT.

Notes on this clone: Its ends do not fully match the called genes, so a read error is possible. The rearrangement joins TRBV5-1 to TRBJ1-1, with TRBD1 as a possible D gene (5 bases). The CDR3 loop spans 14 amino acids. CDR1 SGHRS and CDR2 YFSETQ come from the germline V gene. The CDR3 protein is CVSSLDLWGVLAFF. CDR3 in DNA: TGCGTCAGCAGCCTGGACCTGTGGGGGGTCCTAGCTTTCTTT. Using reference TRBV5-1 and TRBJ1-1 for the parts outside the CDR3, the full variable domain is KAGVTQTPRYLIKTRGQQVTLSCSPISGHRSVSWYQQTPGQGLQFLFEYFSETQRNKGNFPGRFSGRQFSNSRSEMNVSTLELGDSALYLCVSSLDLWGVLAFFGQGTRLTVV.

This clone was counted between two and nine times. The chain carries TRBV9 and TRBJ1-6, with 9 positions matching TRBD1. The CDR3 consists of 17 residues. The germline gives CDR1 SGDLS, CDR2 YYNGEE. V gave up 3 bases and J gave up 0 bases; unmatched junction bases: 4. CDR3 DNA: TGTGCCAGCAGCGGAGGGACAGGGAGCTCCTATAATTCACCCCTCCACTTT. Amino acid sequence: CASSGGTGSSYNSPLHF. The full variable domain, completed using reference TRBV9 and TRBJ1-6, is DSGVTQTPKHLITATGQRVTLRCSPRSGDLSVYWYQQSLDQGLQFLIQYYNGEERAKGNILERFSAQQFPDLHSELNLSSLELGDSALYFCASSGGTGSSYNSPLHFGNGTRLTVT.

The chain is built from TRBV27 and TRBJ1-3, with a possible D match to TRBD1 (5 bases). Trimming removed 3 bases from V and 2 bases from J, with 8 bases in between. This CDR3 contains 14 residues. Germline CDR1 is MNHEY and CDR2 is SMNVEV (reference sequence). The CDR3 loop is CASSFAGAGNTIYF. The CDR3, as DNA: TGTGCCAGCAGTTTTGCGGGGGCTGGAAACACCATATATTTT.

This rearrangement joins TRBV11-3 to TRBJ2-7; 8 bases agree with TRBD2. J lost 6 bases, V lost 6 bases, and 10 bases had no gene match. The CDR3 runs 14 residues. Looked up from germline, CDR1 is SGHNT and CDR2 is YENEEA. CDR3: CASSPGTGGSEQYF. The CDR3, as DNA: TGTGCCAGCAGTCCGGGGACGGGAGGGTCCGAGCAGTACTTC.

This clone was observed a single time. CDR3: CASSVFDRGYGYTF. The CDR3, as DNA: TGTGCCAGCAGTGTTTTCGACAGGGGCTATGGCTACACCTTC. This chain uses TRBV6-1 with TRBJ1-2; 8 nucleotides match TRBD1. Germline CDR1 is MNHNS and CDR2 is SASEGT. Trimming cost V 4 bases and J 4 bases; bases outside gene matches: 5. The CDR3 covers 14 residues.

The chain couples TRBV10-1 to TRBJ2-1; 11 nucleotides match TRBD2. The CDR3 totals 15 residues. Unmatched junction bases numbered 5, after V lost 5 bases and J lost 5 bases. Germline CDR1 is WNHNN and CDR2 is SYGVQD (reference sequence). In nucleotides, the CDR3 is TGCGCCAGCAGTCAACTAGCGGGGGTGGACAATGAGCAGTTCTTC. Its protein product is CASSQLAGVDNEQFF.

This sequence joins TRBV4-2 and TRBJ1-4, with D tentatively TRBD1 (5 bases). The CDR3 totals 13 residues. Trimming cost V 3 bases and J 3 bases, with 5 bases left between them. Germline V gene data show CDR1 as LGHNA and CDR2 as YNFKEQ. CDR3 in amino acids: CASSQGPNEKLFF. DNA for the CDR3: TGTGCCAGCAGCCAGGGACCTAATGAAAAACTGTTTTTT.

The CDR3 sequence: CASRRQKEVINEQFF. The CDR3, as DNA: TGTGCCAGCCGTCGACAGAAAGAGGTGATAAATGAGCAGTTCTTC. V gene TRBV7-9 combines with J gene TRBJ2-1, with D possibly being TRBD1 (5 bases). Looked up from germline, CDR1 is SEHNR and CDR2 is FQNEAQ (reference sequence). Trimming cost V 8 bases and J 7 bases, with 21 bases left between them. The CDR3 runs to 15 residues. The full variable domain, completed using reference TRBV7-9 and TRBJ2-1, is DTGVSQNPRHKITKRGQNVTFRCDPISEHNRLYWYRQTLGQGPEFLTYFQNEAQLEKSRLLSDRFSAERPKGSFSTLEIQRTEQGDSAMYLCASRRQKEVINEQFFGPGTRLTVL.

V gene TRBV7-2 combines with J gene TRBJ2-2, with D perhaps given as TRBD1 or TRBD2 (6 bases each). Trimming removed 4 bases from V and 5 bases from J, with 14 bases in between. The CDR3 loop spans 15 amino acids. Germline V gene data show CDR1 as SGHTA and CDR2 as FQGNSA. CDR3 coding DNA: TGTGCCAGCAGCTCCCCCGGGGGCGGGACCGGGGAGCTGTTTTTT. Amino acids: CASSSPGGGTGELFF.

The chain combines TRBV5-1 with TRBJ2-3; a weak D match, TRBD1 (6 bases). Trimming removed 0 bases at V and 8 bases at J, with 19 bases between. Per germline, CDR1 SGHRS and CDR2 YFSETQ. The CDR3 has 16 residues. CDR3 DNA sequence: TGCGCCAGCAGCTTGGAACCGGGACACGGTACCAGTACGCAGTATTTT. Protein: CASSLEPGHGTSTQYF.

J is TRBJ1-1 and V is TRBV10-3, with D maybe TRBD1 (5 bases). The CDR3 is made up of 14 amino acids. CDR1 is ENHRY, CDR2 SYGVKD, per germline. Trimming took 8 bases from V and 1 from J, leaving 14 bases between them. The CDR3, as DNA: TGTGCCATCGGGGCTCAGGGAGCGAACACTGAAGCTTTCTTT. This codes for CAIGAQGANTEAFF.

The chain links TRBV2 to TRBJ2-7; tentative D call: TRBD1 (5 bases). Per germline, CDR1 SNHLY and CDR2 FYNNEI. This CDR3 has 12 amino acids. Between the trimmed V and J ends, which lost 4 bases and 4 bases, there was a span of 8 bases. CDR3 bases: TGTGCCAGCAGTGTTGACAGATACGAGCAGTACTTC. It specifies CASSVDRYEQYF.

The chain recombines TRBV5-1 with TRBJ2-7; 7 bases fit TRBD1. The germline CDR1 and CDR2 sequences are SGHRS and YFSETQ. The ends lost 3 bases at V and 3 bases at J; junction bases unmatched: 9. The CDR3 is 15 amino acids. The CDR3 reads CASSSGPGTVYEQYF. The CDR3 coding sequence is TGCGCCAGCAGCTCTGGACCCGGGACAGTCTACGAGCAGTACTTC.

The V gene is TRBV19, the J gene TRBJ1-6; D remains unclear. The length of the CDR3 is 12 residues. Germline lookup yields CDR1 LNHDA and CDR2 SQIVND (reference sequence). Deletions cut 8 bases from V and 9 bases from J, with 11 bases between. As DNA, the CDR3 is TGTGCCAGTGGATTTGGGCCTTCACCCCTCCACTTT. This gives the protein CASGFGPSPLHF.

The genes are TRBV7-9 and TRBJ1-2, with D uncertain. Germline CDR1 SEHNR, CDR2 FQNEAQ (reference sequence). The CDR3 consists of 15 residues. V lost 2 bases and J 4 bases, leaving 14 bases between the germline ends. The CDR3 DNA reads as TGTGCCAGCAGCTTAACAATAGCTGAGGGCTATGGCTACACCTTC. Its protein product is CASSLTIAEGYGYTF.

This sequence joins TRBV6-5 and TRBJ1-6, with TRBD1 identical over 8 bases. The CDR3 has 15 amino acids. After removal of 4 bases from V and 10 bases from J, the junction contained 9 bases not matched to a gene. Germline-derived CDR1 and CDR2 are MNHEY and SVGAGI. The CDR3 reads CASSFGQGGWSPLHF. CDR3 coding DNA: TGTGCCAGCAGTTTTGGACAGGGAGGTTGGTCACCCCTCCACTTT.